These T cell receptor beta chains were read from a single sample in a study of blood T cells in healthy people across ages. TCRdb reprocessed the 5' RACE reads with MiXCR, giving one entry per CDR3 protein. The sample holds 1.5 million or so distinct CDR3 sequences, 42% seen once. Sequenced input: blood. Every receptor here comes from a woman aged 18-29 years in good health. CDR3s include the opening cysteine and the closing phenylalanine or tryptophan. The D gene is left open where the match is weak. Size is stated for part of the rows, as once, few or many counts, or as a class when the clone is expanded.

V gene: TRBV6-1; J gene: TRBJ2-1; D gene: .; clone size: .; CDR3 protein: CASSEPASGRTSNEQFF; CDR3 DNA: TGTGCCAGCAGTGAACCGGCTAGTGGGAGAACATCCAATGAGCAGTTCTTC
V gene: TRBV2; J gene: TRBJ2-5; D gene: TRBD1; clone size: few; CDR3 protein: CASRTSTGGAGQETQYF; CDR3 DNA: TGTGCCAGCAGAACGTCTACAGGGGGCGCGGGTCAAGAGACCCAGTACTTC
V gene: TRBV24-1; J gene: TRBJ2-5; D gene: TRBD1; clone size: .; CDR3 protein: CATSDPGQGGETQYF; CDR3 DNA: TGTGCCACCAGTGATCCGGGACAGGGGGGCGAGACCCAGTACTTC
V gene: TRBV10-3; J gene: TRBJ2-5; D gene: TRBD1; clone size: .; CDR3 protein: CAISERRDRGPQETQYF; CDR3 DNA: TGTGCCATCAGTGAACGTCGGGACAGGGGGCCCCAAGAGACCCAGTACTTC
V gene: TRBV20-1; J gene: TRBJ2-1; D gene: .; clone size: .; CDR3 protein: CSGGGTGNEQFF; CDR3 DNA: TGCAGTGGCGGCGGGACGGGCAATGAGCAGTTCTTC
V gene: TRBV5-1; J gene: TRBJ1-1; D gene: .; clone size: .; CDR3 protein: CASSSTPQGGDTEAFF; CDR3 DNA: TGCGCCAGCAGCTCAACCCCCCAGGGTGGGGACACTGAAGCTTTCTTT
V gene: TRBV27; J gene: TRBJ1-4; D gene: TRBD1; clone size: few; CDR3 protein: CASSFSRQGGSEKLFF; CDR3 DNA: TGTGCCAGCAGTTTTAGTAGACAGGGTGGGAGTGAAAAACTGTTTTTT
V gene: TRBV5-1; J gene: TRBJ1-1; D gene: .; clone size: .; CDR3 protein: CASSLLVGTKAFF; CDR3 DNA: TGCGCCAGCAGCTTGTTGGTCGGAACGAAAGCTTTCTTT
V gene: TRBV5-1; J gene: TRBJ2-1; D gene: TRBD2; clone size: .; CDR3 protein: CASSSWTSGGLYNEQFF; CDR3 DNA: TGCGCCAGCAGCTCTTGGACTAGCGGGGGCCTCTACAATGAGCAGTTCTTC
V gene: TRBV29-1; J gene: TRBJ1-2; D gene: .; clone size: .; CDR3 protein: CSVSGARGGYTF; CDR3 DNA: TGCAGCGTTTCAGGGGCGCGGGGTGGCTACACCTTC
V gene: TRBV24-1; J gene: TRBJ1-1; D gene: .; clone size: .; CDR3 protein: CATSEGPPNTEAFF; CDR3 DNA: TGTGCCACCAGTGAAGGACCGCCGAACACTGAAGCTTTCTTT
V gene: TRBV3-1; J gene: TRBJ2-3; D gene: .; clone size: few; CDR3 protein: CASSAPVGRDVTDTQYF; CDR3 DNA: TGTGCCAGCAGCGCTCCTGTTGGCCGGGACGTTACAGATACGCAGTATTTT
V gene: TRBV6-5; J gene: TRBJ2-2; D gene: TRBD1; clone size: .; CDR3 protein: CASSPEDRDTGELFF; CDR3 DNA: TGTGCCAGCAGTCCCGAAGACAGGGACACCGGGGAGCTGTTTTTT
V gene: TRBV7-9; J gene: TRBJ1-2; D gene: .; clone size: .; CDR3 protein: CASSDARGSGYGYTF; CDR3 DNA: TGTGCCAGCAGCGATGCCAGGGGATCAGGCTATGGCTACACCTTC
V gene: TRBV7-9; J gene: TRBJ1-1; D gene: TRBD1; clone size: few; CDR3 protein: CASSARTGTNTEAFF; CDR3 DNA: TGTGCCAGCAGCGCGCGGACAGGGACGAACACTGAAGCTTTCTTT
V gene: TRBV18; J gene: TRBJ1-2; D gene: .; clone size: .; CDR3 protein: CASSPDRAFNYGYTF; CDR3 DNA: TGTGCCAGCTCACCCGACAGAGCCTTTAACTATGGCTACACCTTC